This record concerns one T cell receptor beta chain sequence. Its antigen remains unknown. Sequenced by immunoSEQ multiplex PCR; TCRdb stores in-frame clones only, minus some. The data contain about 72,000 clones, about 92% of them singletons. Every patient experienced relapse after autologous stem cell transplantation, and brentuximab vedotin exposure varied. The sample is drawn from a study of PD-1 blockade in classical Hodgkin lymphoma. Study conclusions and caveats: Patients with an early start, nivolumab under 1 year after ASCT, were excluded.

Trimming took 6 bases from V and 0 from J, leaving 5 bases between them. The CDR3 sequence is 13 residues long. The germline CDR1 and CDR2 sequences are SNHLY and FYNNEI. The V and J genes are TRBV2 and TRBJ2-2; no reliable D call. The receptor was isolated from a human donor with classical Hodgkin lymphoma. The source material was peripheral blood mononuclear cells (PBMCs), sampled at baseline. Written as DNA, the CDR3 is TGTGCCAGCAGGCCAGCGAACACCGGGGAGCTGTTTTTT. Its translation: CASRPANTGELFF. The complete variable domain, with remaining parts taken from reference TRBV2 and TRBJ2-2, reads EPEVTQTPSHQVTQMGQEVILRCVPISNHLYFYWYRQILGQKVEFLVSFYNNEISEKSEIFDDQFSVERPDGSNFTLKIRSTKLEDSAMYFCASRPANTGELFFGEGSRLTVL.